The 15 T cell receptor beta chains listed next were all sequenced from one sample in a study of tumor and adjacent non-tumor tissue in lung cancer. A modified ARM-PCR protocol with three rounds of nested PCR amplified TCRbeta. TCRdb used MiXCR to reprocess the multiplex PCR reads, holding one entry per CDR3 protein. The profile covers more than 85,000 distinct CDR3 sequences, with 65% appearing a single time and roughly 19% taken by the ten largest. This sample's RNA came from whole unsorted tissue. More than 3 cm separated this lung sample from the edge of the tumor. The sequenced sample was distant non-tumor lung tissue. Every receptor here comes from a man aged 30 to 39 with non-small cell lung cancer.

On this clonotype itself: A junction boundary mismatches the germline segment, possibly from a read error. The chain has TRBV4-2 and TRBJ2-4; TRBD2 matches 7 bases. This CDR3 contains 16 residues. Germline CDR1 reads LGHNA; CDR2 reads YNFKEQ. CDR3 region: CASSQGGGPAKNIRHF. In nucleotides, the CDR3 is TGTGCCAGCAGCCAAGGGGGAGGGCCGGCCAAAAACATTCGGCACTTC.

This clonotype was seen only once. At one boundary the junction diverges from the germline segment, which might be a read error. The J gene is TRBJ1-1, the V gene TRBV11-1, with D maybe TRBD1 (6 bases). This CDR3 is built from 14 residues. CDR1 is SGHAT and CDR2 is FQDESV in the germline V gene (reference sequence). The CDR3 reads CDSSWTAVNTVAFF. The CDR3 nucleotides are TGTGACAGCAGCTGGACAGCTGTGAACACTGTAGCTTTTTTT.

Regarding this clonotype: A single base separates this from a much larger clone, so it may be a read error. The CDR3 does not close with the conserved phenylalanine or tryptophan, likely indicating a read error. This chain connects TRBV4-2 to TRBJ1-1; the match to TRBD1 covers 7 bases. The CDR3 length is 15 residues. Looked up from germline, CDR1 is LGHNA and CDR2 is YNFKEQ. The V segment lost 1 base and the J segment 11 bases; nucleotides outside the gene matches: 13. This chain's CDR3 is CASSQGIGRGLRAFY. The DNA for the CDR3 is TGTGCCAGCAGCCAAGGTATTGGGAGGGGGCTAAGGGCTTTCTAT.

A remark on this clonotype: The junction and the germline gene differ at one end; a read error may be behind it. The rearrangement joins TRBV20-1 to TRBJ2-3, with D perhaps matching TRBD2 (5 bases). Germline CDR1 and CDR2: DFQATT and SNEGSKA (reference sequence). This CDR3 region has 15 residues. DNA for the CDR3: TGCAGCGCTGGTATCGGGATTTGGGCCACAGATACACAGTATTTT. Amino acids: CSAGIGIWATDTQYF.

Comment on this clonotype: The junction does not match germline at one end; this may be a read error. V usage is TRBV20-1 and J usage is TRBJ2-1; D may be TRBD1 (6 bases). This CDR3 has 15 residues. From germline, CDR1 is DFQATT and CDR2 SNEGSKA (reference sequence). This CDR3 is CSAKDARDTYNEHFF. The CDR3, as DNA: TGCAGTGCTAAAGATGCCCGGGACACCTACAATGAGCACTTCTTC.

The V call is TRBV5-1, the J call TRBJ2-3; D is possibly TRBD1 or TRBD2 (5 bases each). V dropped 8 bases and J dropped 1 base, with 14 bases sitting between them. The CDR3 has 14 residues. Looked up from germline, CDR1 is SGHRS and CDR2 is YFSETQ. The CDR3 coding sequence is TGCGCCAGTTCCGGGACCTCTCGCACAGATACGCAGTATTTT. Its translation: CASSGTSRTDTQYF. Drawing the rest from reference TRBV5-1 and TRBJ2-3, the complete variable domain is KAGVTQTPRYLIKTRGQQVTLSCSPISGHRSVSWYQQTPGQGLQFLFEYFSETQRNKGNFPGRFSGRQFSNSRSEMNVSTLELGDSALYLCASSGTSRTDTQYFGPGTRLTVL.

This clonotype was recorded once. V is TRBV4-2 and J is TRBJ2-7; D gene uncertain. From germline, CDR1 is LGHNA and CDR2 YNFKEQ. The CDR3 length is 14 residues. V was clipped by 0 bases and J by 3 bases, with 9 bases between them. The CDR3 region has the DNA TGTGCCAGCAGCCAAGAAAGCTACATCTACGAGCAGTACTTC. This translates into CASSQESYIYEQYF.

Of note for this clonotype: A much more abundant neighbour one base away suggests this may be a read error. V is TRBV6-2 or TRBV6-3 and J is TRBJ2-2; the match to TRBD1 covers 8 bases. This CDR3 spans 16 amino acids. The germline V gene encodes CDR1 MNHEY and CDR2 SVGEGT. V lost 7 bases and J lost 7; bases outside the gene matches: 14. The CDR3 coding sequence is TGTGCCAGCATTCCGAAAACAGGGGGAAAGATCGGGGAGCTGTTTTTT. Protein: CASIPKTGGKIGELFF.

A word on this clonotype: The junction departs from the called germline gene at one end, perhaps through a read error. This chain joins TRBV11-2 and TRBJ1-1; maybe TRBD1 (5 bases). CDR1 and CDR2 (germline): SGHAT, FQNNGV. CDR3 length equals 14 residues. The CDR3 coding sequence is TGTGCCAGCAGGAGAGGACGGGGGAACGCTGAAGCTTTCTTT. Protein sequence: CASRRGRGNAEAFF.

About this clonotype: One end of the junction fails to match germline, which may point to a read error. The chain links TRBV6-2 or TRBV6-3 to TRBJ2-3; 8 nucleotides match TRBD2. Germline V lookup: CDR1 MNHEY, CDR2 SVGEGT. The CDR3 sequence is 15 residues long. The CDR3 nucleotides read TGTGCCAACAGTTGCGGCGGGGGGAACACAGATACGCAGTATTTT. Translation gives CANSCGGGNTDTQYF.

CDR3 DNA: TGCATCGCCCTACTAGGTAATGAGCAGTTCTTC. Protein: CIALLGNEQFF. This chain connects TRBV29-1 to TRBJ2-1; D possibly corresponds to TRBD2 (5 bases). The CDR3 is 11 residues long. From germline, CDR1 is SQVTM and CDR2 ANQGSEA.

This clonotype was seen repeatedly, ten times or more. One end of the junction is discordant with germline, which a read error may explain. CDR3 amino acids: CASSLDRGDTEAFF. The CDR3 region has the DNA TGTGCCAGCAGTTTAGACAGGGGGGATACTGAAGCTTTCTTT. The chain is built from TRBV7-9 and TRBJ1-1; TRBD1 matches at 9 bases. This CDR3 has 14 amino acids. Germline loops: CDR1 SEHNR, CDR2 FQNEAQ (reference sequence).

Points on this clonotype: The junction departs from the called germline gene at one end, perhaps through a read error. The chain joins TRBV11-2 to TRBJ2-3, with no clear D. The germline V gene has CDR1 SGHAT and CDR2 FQNNGV. There are 13 residues in the CDR3. The CDR3 region is CASNTTFADTQYF. CDR3 coding DNA: TGTGCCAGCAACACGACCTTTGCAGATACACAGTATTTT.

The chain joins TRBV14 to TRBJ1-6; D not resolved. CDR1 and CDR2 (germline): SGHDN, FVKESK. Trimming left V 0 bases short and J 12 bases short, with 9 bases between. The CDR3 extends over 13 amino acids. The chain's CDR3 is CASSQEVLGPLHF. The CDR3 nucleotides are TGTGCCAGCAGCCAAGAAGTTTTGGGACCCCTCCACTTT.

On this clonotype itself: Just one base apart from a much larger clone, this may be a read error. CDR3 loop: CASSFRGGASYDYTF. As DNA, the CDR3 is TGTGCCAGCAGCTTCAGGGGAGGCGCATCCTATGACTACACCTTC. The chain is built from TRBV5-4 and TRBJ1-2; weak D call: TRBD1 (6 bases). The CDR3 has 15 residues. The germline CDR1 and CDR2 sequences are SGHNT and YYREEE (reference sequence).